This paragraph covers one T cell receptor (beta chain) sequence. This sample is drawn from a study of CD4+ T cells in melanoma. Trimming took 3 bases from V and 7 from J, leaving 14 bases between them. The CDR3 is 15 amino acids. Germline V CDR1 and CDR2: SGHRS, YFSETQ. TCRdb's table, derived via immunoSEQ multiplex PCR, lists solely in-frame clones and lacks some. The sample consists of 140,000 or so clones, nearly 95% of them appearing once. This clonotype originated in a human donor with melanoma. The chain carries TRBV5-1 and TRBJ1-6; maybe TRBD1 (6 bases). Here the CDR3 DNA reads TGCGCCAGCAGCTGGACGGACAGTCGGAATTCACCCCTCCACTTT. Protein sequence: CASSWTDSRNSPLHF.